These T cell receptor beta chains were read from a single sample in a study of cytomegalovirus exposure and HLA in healthy donors. Libraries were prepared by immunoSEQ multiplex PCR; TCRdb keeps only in-frame clonotypes and omits some of them. Of roughly 100,000 clones in the sample, roughly 80% were seen once. Input material: PBMCs. The receptors shown here come from a man in his fifties or sixties in good health and CMV-seronegative. The CDR3 runs from the conserved cysteine through the conserved F or W. D genes are given only for firm matches. Size is stated for part of the rows, as once, few or many counts, or as a class when the clone is expanded.

V	length	size	J	D	CDR3	DNA
TRBV9	17	-	TRBJ1-6	TRBD1	CASSQRQGSSYNSPLHF	TGTGCCAGCAGCCAAAGACAGGGGAGCTCCTATAATTCACCCCTCCACTTT
TRBV18	15	few	TRBJ1-5	TRBD1	CASSPAQGVNQPQHF	TGTGCCAGCTCACCGGCACAGGGGGTCAATCAGCCCCAGCATTTT
TRBV5-5	14	-	TRBJ1-4	-	CASSLGSGREKLFF	TGTGCCAGCAGCTTGGGGTCAGGGCGGGAAAAACTGTTTTTT
TRBV6-1	15	-	TRBJ2-2	TRBD1	CASSGQGASTGELFF	TGTGCCAGCAGTGGACAGGGGGCAAGCACCGGGGAGCTGTTTTTT
TRBV7-9	15	-	TRBJ1-1	TRBD1	CASSSNRGPITEAFF	TGTGCCAGCAGCTCAAACAGGGGGCCAATCACTGAAGCTTTCTTT
TRBV15	14	few	TRBJ1-2	-	CATSPRTSTGGYTF	TGTGCCACCAGCCCACGGACATCAACTGGGGGCTACACCTTC
TRBV11-2	15	-	TRBJ1-2	TRBD1	CASSLQEGTGDGYTF	TGTGCCAGCAGCCTTCAAGAAGGGACAGGGGATGGCTACACCTTC
TRBV25-1	15	few	TRBJ1-1	-	CASSDPGVGDTEAFF	TGTGCCAGCAGTGATCCCGGGGTCGGGGACACTGAAGCTTTCTTT
TRBV5-6	16	-	TRBJ1-6	-	CASSLVPGSHNSPLHF	TGTGCCAGCAGCTTGGTTCCCGGGAGTCATAATTCACCCCTCCACTTT
TRBV9	15	-	TRBJ1-6	TRBD1	CASSAQGAVNSPLHF	TGTGCCAGCAGCGCCCAGGGGGCTGTTAATTCACCCCTCCACTTT
TRBV19	15	-	TRBJ2-3	TRBD1	CASMHIQGARDTQYF	TGTGCCAGTATGCATATACAGGGGGCGCGTGATACGCAGTATTTT
TRBV2	13	-	TRBJ1-2	-	CATSRGINYGYTF	TGTGCCACATCTCGGGGGATTAACTATGGCTACACCTTC
TRBV5-1	14	-	TRBJ2-5	TRBD1	CASSTGTGQETQYF	TGCGCCAGCAGCACGGGGACAGGGCAAGAGACCCAGTACTTC
TRBV6-5	12	once	TRBJ1-6	-	CASSWTNSPLHF	TGTGCCAGCAGTTGGACAAATTCACCCCTCCACTTT
TRBV4-2	14	once	TRBJ1-2	TRBD1	CASSPGQGKVGYTF	TGTGCCAGTTCTCCGGGACAGGGGAAAGTGGGCTACACCTTC
TRBV19	13	-	TRBJ2-3	-	CASSIPSTDTQYF	TGTGCCAGTAGTATACCAAGCACAGATACGCAGTATTTT
TRBV4-2	15	-	TRBJ1-5	TRBD1	CASTPARTGDQPQHF	TGTGCCAGCACCCCGGCTCGGACAGGGGATCAGCCCCAGCATTTT
TRBV9	15	-	TRBJ2-3	TRBD1	CASSVGDRLTDTQYF	TGTGCCAGCAGCGTAGGGGACAGGCTCACAGATACGCAGTATTTT
TRBV11-2	13	-	TRBJ1-1	-	CASSFRGNTEAFF	TGTGCCAGCAGCTTTAGGGGAAACACTGAAGCTTTCTTT
TRBV27	16	-	TRBJ1-5	-	CANKPGTTYSNQPQHF	TGTGCCAACAAACCCGGGACAACGTATAGCAATCAGCCCCAGCATTTT
TRBV30	16	-	TRBJ2-2	TRBD1	CAWSRMDRAHTGELFF	TGTGCCTGGAGTCGCATGGACAGGGCCCACACCGGGGAGCTGTTTTTT
TRBV7-2	18	-	TRBJ2-3	TRBD2	CASSLVRVAGGNTDTQYF	TGTGCCAGCAGCTTAGTGAGGGTAGCGGGGGGCAACACAGATACGCAGTATTTT
TRBV4-3	14	-	TRBJ1-1	TRBD1	CASSRDRGNTEAFF	TGCGCCAGCAGTCGGGACAGGGGGAACACTGAAGCTTTCTTT
TRBV18	15	-	TRBJ1-2	-	CASSPRTASDYGYTF	TGTGCCAGCTCACCAAGAACAGCCTCCGACTATGGCTACACCTTC
TRBV28	18	-	TRBJ2-5	TRBD2	CASSLRGLSGGFGETQYF	TGTGCCAGCAGTTTAAGGGGCCTTAGCGGGGGGTTTGGGGAGACCCAGTACTTC
TRBV6-5	15	-	TRBJ2-7	-	CASRLTRGEGNEQYF	TGTGCCAGCAGACTAACCCGAGGAGAAGGAAACGAGCAGTACTTC
TRBV7-7	15	-	TRBJ2-5	-	CASSLGGTRKETQYF	TGTGCCAGCAGCTTAGGAGGGACTCGCAAAGAGACCCAGTACTTC
TRBV15	17	few	TRBJ1-6	-	CATSSVQPSSYNSPLHF	TGTGCCACCAGCAGCGTACAGCCGAGCTCCTATAATTCACCCCTCCACTTT
TRBV18	15	-	TRBJ2-5	TRBD1	CASSPRPGGRETQYF	TGTGCCAGCTCACCGCGACCAGGGGGCAGAGAGACCCAGTACTTC
TRBV19	15	-	TRBJ2-6	-	CASREDRSGANVLTF	TGTGCCAGTAGGGAGGACAGATCTGGGGCCAACGTCCTGACTTTC
TRBV9	15	-	TRBJ1-4	-	CASSPGGGANEKLFF	TGTGCCAGCAGCCCTGGAGGGGGGGCTAATGAAAAACTGTTTTTT
TRBV29-1	14	-	TRBJ1-5	TRBD1	CSVGPGQGGQPQHF	TGCAGCGTTGGACCGGGACAGGGTGGTCAGCCCCAGCATTTT
TRBV14	17	-	TRBJ2-1	-	CASSQFGGSSSYNEQFF	TGTGCCAGCAGCCAATTTGGAGGGTCCAGCTCCTACAATGAGCAGTTCTTC
TRBV11-2	16	once	TRBJ1-5	-	CASSFGGVGARGAQHF	TGTGCCAGCAGCTTTGGGGGTGTCGGTGCCAGGGGAGCCCAGCATTTT
TRBV5-1	17	few	TRBJ2-1	TRBD2	CASSSKAGGGGDNEQFF	TGCGCCAGCAGCTCGAAAGCAGGTGGCGGGGGGGACAATGAGCAGTTCTTC
TRBV29-1	16	-	TRBJ2-5	TRBD1	CSALRTQDRGSETQYF	TGCAGCGCCCTCAGAACCCAGGACAGGGGTTCAGAGACCCAGTACTTC
TRBV5-5	16	-	TRBJ2-2	-	CASSRGAGLNTGELFF	TGTGCCAGCAGCCGGGGGGCAGGGTTAAACACCGGGGAGCTGTTTTTT
TRBV30	14	-	TRBJ2-7	TRBD1	CAWSTGTGKDEQYF	TGTGCCTGGAGTACGGGGACAGGGAAGGACGAGCAGTACTTC
TRBV6-1	14	-	TRBJ1-2	-	CASTEGAGGYGYTF	TGTGCCAGCACCGAAGGAGCCGGAGGCTATGGCTACACCTTC
TRBV4-3	18	-	TRBJ2-1	TRBD2	CASSQDWGSGSSYNEQFF	TGCGCCAGCAGCCAAGATTGGGGTAGCGGGAGCTCCTACAATGAGCAGTTCTTC
TRBV2	14	-	TRBJ2-4	-	CATEYRGAKNIQYF	TGTGCCACCGAGTACCGGGGGGCCAAAAACATTCAGTACTTC
TRBV19	14	-	TRBJ1-5	-	CASSREYSNQPQHF	TGTGCCAGTAGTAGAGAGTATAGCAATCAGCCCCAGCATTTT
TRBV4-3	14	-	TRBJ2-5	-	CASSQGGAQETQYF	TGCGCCAGCAGCCAAGGCGGGGCCCAAGAGACCCAGTACTTC
TRBV6-5	15	-	TRBJ1-1	-	CASSHSTEGSWRAFF	TGTGCCAGCAGTCACTCGACGGAGGGGAGTTGGCGAGCTTTCTTT
TRBV5-6	15	once	TRBJ2-7	-	CASSLWAGGSYEQYF	TGTGCCAGCAGCTTATGGGCAGGAGGCTCCTACGAGCAGTACTTC
TRBV7-2	16	-	TRBJ1-3	TRBD1	CASSLARTGLGNTIYF	TGTGCCAGCAGCTTAGCGAGGACAGGGTTAGGAAACACCATATATTTT
TRBV19	12	few	TRBJ2-5	-	CASSSGQETQYF	TGTGCCAGTAGCTCAGGGCAGGAGACCCAGTACTTC
TRBV7-2	16	-	TRBJ1-2	-	CASSLATWSGNYGYTF	TGTGCCAGCAGCTTAGCTACTTGGTCGGGGAACTATGGCTACACCTTC
TRBV9	15	-	TRBJ2-3	TRBD2	CASSVGGGNTDTQYF	TGTGCCAGCAGCGTAGGCGGGGGGAACACAGATACGCAGTATTTT
TRBV4-3	13	-	TRBJ2-7	TRBD1	CASSRRDRAKQYF	TGCGCCAGCAGCCGCCGGGACAGGGCGAAGCAGTACTTC
TRBV6-1	15	medium-sized	TRBJ1-4	-	CASSDAVQGSEKLFF	TGTGCCAGCAGTGATGCCGTACAGGGTAGCGAAAAACTGTTTTTT
TRBV5-6	17	once	TRBJ2-2	TRBD1	CASSSSDRQTNTGELFF	TGTGCCAGCAGCTCCTCGGACAGGCAGACGAACACCGGGGAGCTGTTTTTT
TRBV6-5	16	-	TRBJ1-1	-	CASSYSSGQVQTEAFF	TGTGCCAGCAGTTACTCGAGCGGGCAGGTCCAAACTGAAGCTTTCTTT
TRBV5-1	16	-	TRBJ2-5	-	CASSLTGMGTKETQYF	TGCGCCAGCAGCTTGACGGGAATGGGAACGAAAGAGACCCAGTACTTC
TRBV11-2	14	-	TRBJ1-6	-	CASSLEGVNSPLHF	TGTGCCAGCAGCTTAGAAGGGGTTAATTCACCCCTCCACTTT
TRBV2	14	-	TRBJ2-1	TRBD1	CASSEGQGYNEQFF	TGTGCCAGCAGTGAAGGACAGGGGTACAATGAGCAGTTCTTC
TRBV7-2	14	-	TRBJ2-7	TRBD2	CASSPGTSAYEQYF	TGTGCCAGCAGCCCGGGGACTAGTGCCTACGAGCAGTACTTC